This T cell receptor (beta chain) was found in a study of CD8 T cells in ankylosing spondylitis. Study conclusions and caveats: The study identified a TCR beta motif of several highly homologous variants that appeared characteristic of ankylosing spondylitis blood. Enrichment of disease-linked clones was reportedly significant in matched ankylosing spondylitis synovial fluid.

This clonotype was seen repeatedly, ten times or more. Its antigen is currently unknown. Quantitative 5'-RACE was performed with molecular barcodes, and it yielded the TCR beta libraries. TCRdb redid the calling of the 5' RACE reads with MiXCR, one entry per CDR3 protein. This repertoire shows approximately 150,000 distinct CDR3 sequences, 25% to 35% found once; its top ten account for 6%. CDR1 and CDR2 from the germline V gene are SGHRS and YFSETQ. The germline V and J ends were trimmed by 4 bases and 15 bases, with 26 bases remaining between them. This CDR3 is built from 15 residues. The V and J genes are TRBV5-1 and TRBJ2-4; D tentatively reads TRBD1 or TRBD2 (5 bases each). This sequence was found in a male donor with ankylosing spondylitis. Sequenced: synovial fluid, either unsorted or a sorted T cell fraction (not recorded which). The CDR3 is CASSREPQAAQGWYF. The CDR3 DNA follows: TGCGCCAGCAGCCGAGAGCCCCAAGCGGCCCAGGGCTGGTACTTC.